This entry describes one T cell receptor (beta chain). J was trimmed by 6 bases and V by 1 base; bases with no gene match: 6. Germline CDR1 MNHEY, CDR2 SMNVEV (reference sequence). The length of the CDR3 is 15 residues. The table came from immunoSEQ multiplex PCR; TCRdb's copy has only in-frame clones and leaves some out. Of 550,000 to 600,000 clones listed, roughly 79% are singletons. The data are from a study of shared clonotypes between healthy human individuals. The sample consisted of PBMCs. The TCR comes from a woman aged 40 to 50 in good health. Some clones in this sample may be carry-over from other donors' samples. V usage is TRBV27 and J usage is TRBJ2-7; 10 positions agree with TRBD2. This CDR3 is CASSLLSTSGTEQYF. In nucleotides, the CDR3 is TGTGCCAGCAGTTTATTAAGTACTAGCGGGACCGAGCAGTACTTC.